The rows below give T cell receptor beta chains drawn from one sample of a study of cytomegalovirus exposure and HLA in healthy donors. Only in-frame clones appear in the TCRdb table, and some are missing; sequencing was by immunoSEQ multiplex PCR. The sample contains 100,000 to 150,000 clones, approximately 80% of which appear only once. The sequenced sample consisted of PBMCs. Receptors were obtained from a woman aged 40 to 50 in good health and CMV-seronegative. CDR3s leave out the opening cysteine and the closing phenylalanine or tryptophan. Fields, in order: V gene, D gene, J gene, CDR3 protein. A D gene is named only where the DNA matches it firmly.

v_gene: TRBV15
d_gene: .
j_gene: TRBJ1-2
CDR3aa: ATSRDSGGGYT

v_gene: TRBV4-3
d_gene: TRBD1
j_gene: TRBJ2-1
CDR3aa: ASSQNPGQGWDEQF

v_gene: TRBV4-3
d_gene: TRBD2
j_gene: TRBJ2-3
CDR3aa: ASSLQSGGRGDTQY

v_gene: TRBV11-3
d_gene: .
j_gene: TRBJ2-5
CDR3aa: ASSLGRGETQY

v_gene: TRBV27
d_gene: .
j_gene: TRBJ2-5
CDR3aa: ASSRGGETQY

v_gene: TRBV7-9
d_gene: .
j_gene: TRBJ2-5
CDR3aa: ASSSTGETQY

v_gene: TRBV6-5
d_gene: .
j_gene: TRBJ1-2
CDR3aa: ASRAGGGGQGGYT

v_gene: TRBV27
d_gene: .
j_gene: TRBJ1-6
CDR3aa: ASSLGGNSPLH

v_gene: TRBV5-6
d_gene: TRBD1
j_gene: TRBJ1-2
CDR3aa: ASSLGWTGGASDYT

v_gene: TRBV6-1
d_gene: .
j_gene: TRBJ1-1
CDR3aa: ASSDQGTIAWTEAF

v_gene: TRBV5-6
d_gene: .
j_gene: TRBJ2-7
CDR3aa: ASSPLSAGPYEQY

v_gene: TRBV5-4
d_gene: TRBD2
j_gene: TRBJ2-2
CDR3aa: ASSFSGGLTGELF

v_gene: TRBV5-1
d_gene: TRBD2
j_gene: TRBJ2-5
CDR3aa: ASSLLSGGAAETQY